This T cell receptor beta chain was identified during a study of blood T cell repertoires in COVID-19 (TCRdb year 2020). Turning to the overall study: The collaborator samples originated in the United States, Italy and Spain and spanned the acute and convalescent phases of COVID-19. The material from the prospective study consisted of cDNA or gDNA derived from T cells, B-cell-depleted T cells, or PBMCs. The sample metadata nearly always contained a de-identified subject ID, COVID-19 status, age in years and sex. Where HLA class I and class II types were available, the types were taken from metadata supplied by the sample provider, not from assay-based typing. Subjects who had been exposed to COVID-19, were actively infected with it, or had recovered from it provided the deeply sampled blood TCRbeta repertoires that made up the dataset. The samples were drawn from the first 160 participants of the ongoing ImmuneRACE study and from 950 to 1,500 subjects provided by 6 global collaborators. A freely available public database, intended as a resource for researchers studying the immune response to SARS-CoV-2, is where the repertoires were released.

TCRbeta CDR3 regions were amplified from genomic DNA by means of the immunoSEQ Assay, a bias-controlled multiplex PCR. As for the authors' bioinformatics: The number of nucleated cells in each sample was estimated from the amplification of reference gene primers within the assay. To quantify the absolute abundance of each unique TCRbeta CDR3 rearrangement, sequence reads were collapsed and filtered. For each sample, productive Simpson clonality was calculated as the square root of Simpson's diversity index across productive rearrangements. The clones in this table, taken by TCRdb from immuneACCESS, are in-frame only. Not every clone is retained; where verified, under half of the shortfall comes from an unresolved V gene, and the cause of the rest is unknown. Clonal size and the V and J genes are those of that table, whereas D and trimming came from the DNA. Recorded for this sample are tens of thousands of clones; over 75% of them occurred a single time. Under 4.5% of the sample lies in the top ten.

Trimming accounts for 6 bases at V and 2 bases at J, while the number of junction bases matched to no gene is 10. Counted from cysteine to phenylalanine, this CDR3 has 15 amino acids. Only CDR3 DNA is held: 45 bases, read in frame from base 1. Per the germline V gene, MDHEN is the CDR1 and SYDVKM is the CDR2. About this clone: Its antigen target is currently unknown. No much larger clone is present one base from it, and per-base qualities are unavailable.

General findings and caveats noted by the study authors: Clinical and demographic metadata were provided uncurated, with the amount varying by source and participant.

The collaborating institutions used their own protocols to collect whole blood in K2EDTA tubes. For TCRbeta analysis, collaborators shipped samples as frozen whole blood, isolated PBMCs, or DNA extracted from either of those sample types. The source of this sequence is a woman aged 55-75 years with acute or convalescent COVID-19. The V and J segments used are TRBV28 and TRBJ2-7, with 7 bases in between that match TRBD1. Sequencing used peripheral blood. The CDR3 sequence is CASRPSRGNTYEQYF. DNA sequence: TGTGCCAGCAGACCCTCCAGGGGGAACACCTACGAGCAGTACTTC.